Following are 30 T cell receptor beta chains from one sample sequenced in a study of T cell repertoires in cytomegalovirus infection. TCRdb passed the reads through MiXCR, listing each CDR3 protein once. Counted here are 130,000 or so distinct CDR3 sequences, 6.5% occurring once; the ten biggest clones make up roughly 17%. Material: PBMCs. These receptors were taken from a human donor in good health (CMV status not recorded). Some clones in this sample may be carry-over from other donors' samples.

The chain links TRBV20-1 to TRBJ1-2; 8 bases are shared with TRBD1. This CDR3 comprises 14 residues. After removal of 5 bases from V and 4 bases from J, the junction contained 9 bases not matched to a gene. Germline CDR1 is DFQATT and CDR2 is SNEGSKA (reference sequence). CDR3 sequence: CSALRTGSGYGYTF. As DNA, the CDR3 is TGCAGTGCTTTAAGGACAGGGTCGGGCTATGGCTACACCTTC.

The chain combines TRBV2 with TRBJ1-2; 8 positions match TRBD1. The junction had 11 bases not matched to a gene; V was cut back by 6 bases and J by 8 bases. Germline lookup yields CDR1 SNHLY and CDR2 FYNNEI. This CDR3 is 14 amino acids long. The CDR3 nucleotides read TGTGCCAGCAGAGTACCCGGGACAGGAGGCGGCTACACCTTC. Translation: CASRVPGTGGGYTF.

This clonotype was counted many times. The chain links TRBV28 to TRBJ1-2, with D possibly matching TRBD1 (5 bases). Trimming took 4 bases from V and 7 from J, leaving 13 bases between them. The germline CDR1 and CDR2 sequences are MDHEN and SYDVKM. CDR3 size: 13 residues. DNA for the CDR3: TGTGCCAGCAGTTCCCCTTCTAGGGGTGGCTACACCTTC. Translated: CASSSPSRGGYTF.

This clonotype showed up just a few times. The CDR3 nucleotides read TGCAGCGTCGCCCCGGGACAGGGATACGAGCAGTACTTC. Residues: CSVAPGQGYEQYF. The genes are TRBV29-1 and TRBJ2-7; TRBD1 matches 9 bases. CDR1 and CDR2 from the germline V gene are SQVTM and ANQGSEA. This CDR3 spans 13 amino acids. V lost 6 bases, J lost 4 bases, and 7 bases stayed unmatched.

A few counts support this clonotype. V gene TRBV28 combines with J gene TRBJ1-1; no reliable D call. The germline gives CDR1 MDHEN, CDR2 SYDVKM. With 5 bases removed from V and 2 bases from J, the gap between germline ends came to 3 bases. CDR3 length: 11 amino acids. CDR3 in DNA: TGTGCCAGCAGTCCTAACACTGAAGCTTTCTTT. It is translated as CASSPNTEAFF.

This clonotype was detected ten times or more. The chain employs TRBV7-2 and TRBJ1-6; possible D gene TRBD1, 6 bases. Germline V gene data show CDR1 as SGHTA and CDR2 as FQGNSA. The CDR3 loop spans 15 amino acids. V was shortened by 4 bases and J by 4 bases, with 11 bases between the two germline ends. The CDR3 DNA reads TGTGCCAGCAGCTCCGGGACACCTTATAATTCACCCCTCCACTTT. Protein product: CASSSGTPYNSPLHF.

For this clonotype: This may be a read error, as it is one base from a much larger clone. V is TRBV7-9 and J is TRBJ2-1; 10 nucleotides align to TRBD1. This CDR3 contains 14 residues. CDR1 and CDR2 from the germline V gene are SEHNR and FQNEAQ (reference sequence). V was clipped by 6 bases and J by 12 bases; unmatched bases: 11. The CDR3 spells CASRPGQGKDGQFF. Here the CDR3 DNA reads TGTGCCAGCAGGCCGGGACAGGGGAAAGATGGGCAGTTCTTC.

This clonotype was counted at least ten times. The V call is TRBV19, the J call TRBJ2-1, with D perhaps TRBD2 (8 bases). Germline CDR1 reads LNHDA; CDR2 reads SQIVND (reference sequence). V was clipped by 9 bases and J by 8 bases, with 23 bases between them. The length of the CDR3 is 15 residues. The DNA for the CDR3 is TGTGCCAGCCGGGGGACAGCTACCGGGAGGGATGAGCAGTTCTTC. Translation: CASRGTATGRDEQFF.

This chain links TRBV4-1 with TRBJ2-3, with 7 nucleotides matching TRBD1. The CDR3 is made up of 15 amino acids. Germline V gene lookup returns CDR1 MGHRA and CDR2 YSYEKL. After removal of 5 bases from V and 4 bases from J, the junction contained 9 bases not matched to a gene. The CDR3 DNA sequence: TGCGCCAGCAGCTGGCCGGGGACAGTCCCAGATACGCAGTATTTT. Residues: CASSWPGTVPDTQYF.

This clonotype was counted ten times or more. The rearrangement links TRBV7-2 to TRBJ2-7, with 9 bases identical to TRBD2. Trimming took 6 bases from V and 0 from J; bases not matched to a gene: 6. CDR1 is SGHTA and CDR2 is FQGNSA in the germline V gene. The CDR3 loop spans 15 amino acids. CDR3 DNA: TGTGCCAGCAGTTCGGGACTAGCCCACTCCTACGAGCAGTACTTC. It specifies CASSSGLAHSYEQYF.

This clonotype was detected ten times or more. V usage is TRBV7-2 and J usage is TRBJ1-6; 7 positions agree with TRBD1. Per germline, CDR1 SGHTA and CDR2 FQGNSA. The CDR3 extends over 15 amino acids. J lost 7 bases, V lost 1 base, and 4 bases had no gene match. CDR3 loop: CASSLEGAGNSPLHF. CDR3 nucleotide sequence: TGTGCCAGCAGCTTAGAGGGGGCTGGGAATTCACCCCTCCACTTT.

The rearrangement uses TRBV10-3 and TRBJ2-2, with D tentatively TRBD2 (5 bases). The V end was cut by 7 bases, the J end by 3 bases, with 12 bases between. This CDR3 contains 14 residues. The germline gives CDR1 ENHRY, CDR2 SYGVKD. The CDR3 region is CAITEGRDTGELFF. The DNA of the CDR3 is TGTGCCATCACCGAGGGCAGAGACACCGGGGAGCTGTTTTTT.

This clonotype turned up a few times. The chain is built from TRBV4-3 and TRBJ1-1; no clear D gene. The CDR3 length is 15 residues. Germline V gives CDR1 LGHNA, CDR2 YSLEER. V lost 0 bases to trimming and J lost 2 bases, with 10 bases between them. DNA for the CDR3: TGCGCCAGCAGCCAAGATCTTTCGAGTAACACTGAAGCTTTCTTT. This encodes CASSQDLSSNTEAFF.

Ten or more counts support this clonotype. The gene calls are TRBV18 and TRBJ2-3; TRBD1 is a possible D gene (5 bases). V was clipped by 4 bases and J by 2 bases, with 22 bases between them. In germline, CDR1 is KGHSH, CDR2 LQKENI. CDR3 length: 18 residues. The CDR3 region has the DNA TGTGCCAGCTCACTTCAGGGTGGTGACAGAACCTTCACAGATACGCAGTATTTT. Encoded protein: CASSLQGGDRTFTDTQYF. Looking up the rest from reference TRBV18 and TRBJ2-3 gives the full variable domain: NAGVMQNPRHLVRRRGQEARLRCSPMKGHSHVYWYRQLPEEGLKFMVYLQKENIIDESGMPKERFSAEFPKEGPSILRIQQVVRGDSAAYFCASSLQGGDRTFTDTQYFGPGTRLTVL.

Ten or more counts support this clonotype. J is TRBJ2-3 and V is TRBV10-3; D might be TRBD1 or TRBD2, each matching 5 bases. The germline V and J ends were trimmed by 0 bases and 5 bases, with 18 bases remaining between them. Germline CDR1 is ENHRY and CDR2 is SYGVKD. The CDR3 totals 17 residues. The CDR3 DNA reads TGTGCCATCAGTGAGTCAGGAGGAGGCAGGGTTGGAGATACGCAGTATTTT. It is translated as CAISESGGGRVGDTQYF.

This clonotype was seen repeatedly, ten times or more. The CDR3 spells CASSQDPGTFYYGYTF. The CDR3 DNA follows: TGTGCCAGCAGCCAGGACCCCGGGACGTTCTACTATGGCTACACCTTC. The chain couples TRBV4-2 to TRBJ1-2; a weak D match, TRBD1 (5 bases). The germline V gene has CDR1 LGHNA and CDR2 YNFKEQ. V lost 3 bases and J 3 bases, leaving 17 bases between the germline ends. The CDR3 runs 16 residues.

The rearrangement joins TRBV5-1 to TRBJ1-2; tentatively, D is TRBD1 (5 bases). CDR1 and CDR2 from the germline V gene are SGHRS and YFSETQ. V lost 0 bases, J lost 8 bases, and 14 bases lay in between. This CDR3 region has 14 residues. The CDR3 coding sequence is TGCGCCAGCAGCTTGGCTGGCACCGGGGGGGGCTACACCTTC. It translates to CASSLAGTGGGYTF. The whole variable domain, filled in from reference TRBV5-1 and TRBJ1-2, reads KAGVTQTPRYLIKTRGQQVTLSCSPISGHRSVSWYQQTPGQGLQFLFEYFSETQRNKGNFPGRFSGRQFSNSRSEMNVSTLELGDSALYLCASSLAGTGGGYTFGSGTRLTVV.

This clonotype has at least ten counts. The rearrangement links TRBV19 to TRBJ1-1; no clear D gene. The ends were cut back, 6 bases at V and 6 bases at J, with 14 bases in the middle. Germline CDR1 and CDR2: LNHDA and SQIVND (reference sequence). CDR3 length: 13 amino acids. CDR3 in DNA: TGTGCCAGTAGCGATAGACCGACCCCTGAAGCTTTCTTT. Residues: CASSDRPTPEAFF. Full variable domain (outside the CDR3, taken from reference TRBV19 and TRBJ1-1): DGGITQSPKYLFRKEGQNVTLSCEQNLNHDAMYWYRQDPGQGLRLIYYSQIVNDFQKGDIAEGYSVSREKKESFPLTVTSAQKNPTAFYLCASSDRPTPEAFFGQGTRLTVV.

Ten or more counts support this clonotype. The rearrangement uses TRBV7-3 and TRBJ2-1; maybe TRBD2 (6 bases). Looked up from germline, CDR1 is SGHTA and CDR2 is FQGTGA. The V and J ends lost 5 bases and 0 bases respectively, with 11 bases between them. The CDR3 length is 15 residues. CDR3 amino acids: CASSVSGSSYNEQFF. CDR3 bases: TGTGCCAGCAGCGTTAGCGGCAGCTCCTACAATGAGCAGTTCTTC.

Many counts were recorded for this clonotype. The chain uses TRBV19 and TRBJ2-1; TRBD2 agrees at 11 bases. CDR1 is LNHDA, CDR2 SQIVND, per germline (reference sequence). J was trimmed by 5 bases and V by 3 bases; bases with no gene match: 3. This CDR3 region has 15 residues. The DNA of the CDR3 is TGTGCCAGTAGTATGACTAGCGGGGTCCACAATGAGCAGTTCTTC. This gives the protein CASSMTSGVHNEQFF.

This clonotype was found many times. The chain joins TRBV12-3 or TRBV12-4 to TRBJ2-1, with 11 bases identical to TRBD2. The CDR3 consists of 20 residues. V lost 3 bases and J lost 0; bases outside the gene matches: 13. The chain's CDR3 is CASSFLTLAGASSSYNEQFF. The CDR3 DNA follows: TGTGCCAGCAGTTTCCTCACACTAGCGGGGGCGAGTAGCTCCTACAATGAGCAGTTCTTC.

The V call is TRBV10-3, the J call TRBJ1-1; D is ambiguous. This CDR3 comprises 15 residues. Trimming stripped 6 bases from V and 6 bases from J, with 20 bases between. Germline lookup yields CDR1 ENHRY and CDR2 SYGVKD. CDR3: CAIRRVAGADSEAFF. The CDR3 DNA is TGTGCCATCAGGAGGGTGGCGGGAGCTGACTCTGAAGCTTTCTTT.

The table lists this clonotype with many counts. The rearrangement uses TRBV7-2 and TRBJ1-2; possible D gene TRBD1, 5 bases. Per germline, CDR1 SGHTA and CDR2 FQGNSA. This CDR3 contains 13 residues. Trimming removed 6 bases from V and 4 bases from J, with 12 bases in between. For the CDR3, the DNA is TGTGCCAGCAGGGAGGGACTGATCTATGGCTACACCTTC. It is translated as CASREGLIYGYTF.

The gene calls are TRBV12-3 or TRBV12-4 and TRBJ1-3, with D perhaps matching TRBD1 (6 bases). CDR3 length equals 16 residues. Trimming pared 7 bases from V and 4 bases from J, leaving 20 bases between. The CDR3 DNA reads TGTGCCAGCACCTTGGGCGATACAGGGATCGGAAACACCATATATTTT. Encoded protein: CASTLGDTGIGNTIYF.

In this sample, this clonotype turned up many times. J is TRBJ1-5 and V is TRBV12-3 or TRBV12-4; tentative D call: TRBD1 (6 bases). Deletions cut 5 bases from V and 7 bases from J, with 21 bases between. The CDR3 spans 16 residues. In DNA, the CDR3 is TGTGCCAGCAGTCCAGGGGATGGAGGCGGTAGGCAGCCCCAGCATTTT. Its translation: CASSPGDGGGRQPQHF.

This clonotype was seen more than once but under ten times. The chain uses TRBV7-2 and TRBJ2-1, with 12 bases matching TRBD2. The length of the CDR3 is 14 residues. Looked up from germline, CDR1 is SGHTA and CDR2 is FQGNSA. The V gene end was trimmed by 5 bases and the J gene end by 10 bases; junction bases not matched to a gene: 6. The CDR3 nucleotides read TGTGCCAGCAGCCCAAGGGGACTAGCGGGCGAGCAGTTCTTC. It yields the protein CASSPRGLAGEQFF.

V is TRBV6-1 and J is TRBJ1-1, with 7 bases that match TRBD1. CDR1 MNHNS and CDR2 SASEGT come from the germline V gene. Unmatched junction bases numbered 8, after V lost 5 bases and J lost 5 bases. The CDR3 has 14 residues. CDR3 region: CASSYPIRGTEAFF. CDR3 sequence (DNA): TGTGCCAGCAGTTACCCAATCAGGGGGACTGAAGCTTTCTTT.

In its sample, this clonotype was seen many times. The rearrangement uses TRBV7-9 and TRBJ1-2, with D hard to call. Germline V gene data show CDR1 as SEHNR and CDR2 as FQNEAQ (reference sequence). There are 14 residues in the CDR3. Trimming cost V 4 bases and J 8 bases, with 17 bases left between them. The CDR3 loop reads CASSSSTAPGGYTF. CDR3 DNA: TGTGCCAGCAGCTCATCTACCGCCCCAGGAGGCTACACCTTC.

This clonotype was recorded many times. V usage is TRBV7-9 and J usage is TRBJ1-2; D is unclear. The CDR3 length is 13 residues. Trimming stripped 5 bases from V and 3 bases from J, with 10 bases between. Germline values: CDR1 SEHNR, CDR2 FQNEAQ (reference sequence). CDR3 region: CASSATYYYGYTF. CDR3 coding DNA: TGTGCCAGCAGCGCGACTTATTACTATGGCTACACCTTC.

The J gene is TRBJ2-2, the V gene TRBV2; D uncertain. Germline V gene lookup returns CDR1 SNHLY and CDR2 FYNNEI. V lost 5 bases and J 1 base, leaving 8 bases between the germline ends. This CDR3 is built from 14 residues. The CDR3 here is CASSSLRNTGELFF. CDR3 bases: TGTGCCAGCAGTTCCTTGAGGAACACCGGGGAGCTGTTTTTT.